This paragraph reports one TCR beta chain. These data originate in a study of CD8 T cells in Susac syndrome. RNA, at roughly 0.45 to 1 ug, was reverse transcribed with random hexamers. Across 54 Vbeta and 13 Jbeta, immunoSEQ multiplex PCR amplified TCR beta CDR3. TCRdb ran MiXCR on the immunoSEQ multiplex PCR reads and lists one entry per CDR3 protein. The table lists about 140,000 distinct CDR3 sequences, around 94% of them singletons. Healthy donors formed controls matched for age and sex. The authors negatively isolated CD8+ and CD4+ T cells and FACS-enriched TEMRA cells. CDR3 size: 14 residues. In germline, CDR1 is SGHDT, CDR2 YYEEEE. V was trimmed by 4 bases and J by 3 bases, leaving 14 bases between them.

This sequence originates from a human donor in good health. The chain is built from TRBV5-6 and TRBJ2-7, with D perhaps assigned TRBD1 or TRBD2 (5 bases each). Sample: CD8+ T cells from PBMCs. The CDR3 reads CASSTTGTVYEQYF. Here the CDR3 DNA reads TGTGCCAGCAGCACTACCGGGACGGTCTACGAGCAGTACTTC. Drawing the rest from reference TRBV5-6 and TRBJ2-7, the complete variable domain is DAGVTQSPTHLIKTRGQQVTLRCSPKSGHDTVSWYQQALGQGPQFIFQYYEEEERQRGNFPDRFSGHQFPNYSSELNVNALLLGDSALYLCASSTTGTVYEQYFGPGTRLTVT.